The 14 T cell receptor beta chains below come from one sample, sequenced in a study of blood T cell repertoires in COVID-19. Generated by immunoSEQ multiplex PCR, the TCRdb table keeps only in-frame clones and is missing some. The sample holds tens of thousands of clones; over 80% are singletons and the top ten take roughly 12%. Material: peripheral blood. The source of these receptors is a human donor in a cohort sampled during active COVID-19.

The chain joins TRBV6-5 to TRBJ1-4; D is possibly TRBD1 (5 bases). CDR3 size: 13 residues. Germline V CDR1 and CDR2: MNHEY, SVGAGI. V was trimmed by 5 bases and J by 5 bases, leaving 9 bases between them. The CDR3 is CASSTGGNEKLFF. The CDR3 region has the DNA TGTGCCAGCAGTACCGGGGGGAATGAAAAACTGTTTTTT.

This clone was found a few times. The chain joins TRBV11-2 to TRBJ2-5; possible D gene TRBD1, 6 bases. Deletions cut 4 bases from V and 5 bases from J, with 14 bases between. The CDR3 has 14 residues. The germline gives CDR1 SGHAT, CDR2 FQNNGV. The CDR3 reads CASSSQQGPETQYF. CDR3 in DNA: TGTGCCAGCAGCTCTCAACAGGGACCCGAGACCCAGTACTTC.

The genes are TRBV25-1 and TRBJ1-4, with D maybe TRBD1 (5 bases). In germline, CDR1 is MGHDK, CDR2 SYGVNS. The CDR3 sequence is 13 residues long. V lost 8 bases, J lost 8 bases, and 15 bases lay in between. CDR3 coding DNA: TGTGCCAGCGGAGAAGGGGCTCGGGAAAAACTGTTTTTT. This encodes CASGEGAREKLFF. The whole variable domain, remainder taken from reference TRBV25-1 and TRBJ1-4, is EADIYQTPRYLVIGTGKKITLECSQTMGHDKMYWYQQDPGMELHLIHYSYGVNSTEKGDLSSESTVSRIRTEHFPLTLESARPSHTSQYLCASGEGAREKLFFGSGTQLSVL.

The chain couples TRBV6-5 to TRBJ1-5; 9 bases are shared with TRBD1. The CDR3 totals 14 residues. V trimming: 8 bases; J trimming: 3 bases; junction bases outside the gene matches: 5. Germline assignment: CDR1 MNHEY and CDR2 SVGAGI. CDR3 amino acids: CASSGDRANQPQHF. DNA of the CDR3: TGTGCCAGCTCTGGGGACAGGGCCAATCAGCCCCAGCATTTT.

The chain is built from TRBV7-2 and TRBJ1-1; D may be TRBD1 (5 bases). Per the germline V gene, CDR1 is SGHTA and CDR2 is FQGNSA. The CDR3 contains 16 residues. The ends were cut back, 5 bases at V and 0 bases at J, with 16 bases in the middle. The CDR3 spells CASSPTRGGMNTEAFF. The CDR3, as DNA: TGTGCCAGCAGCCCAACCCGGGGGGGAATGAACACTGAAGCTTTCTTT. The entire variable domain, with the rest obtained from reference TRBV7-2 and TRBJ1-1, is as follows: GAGVSQSPSNKVTEKGKDVELRCDPISGHTALYWYRQSLGQGLEFLIYFQGNSAPDKSGLPSDRFSAERTGGSVSTLTIQRTQQEDSAVYLCASSPTRGGMNTEAFFGQGTRLTVV.

This clone was counted between two and nine times. The CDR3 spells CASSHSTSGGAYEQYF. As DNA, the CDR3 is TGCGCCAGCAGCCATTCAACTAGCGGGGGGGCCTACGAGCAGTACTTC. The rearrangement uses TRBV4-1 and TRBJ2-7; 13 bases line up with TRBD2. The CDR3 is 16 amino acids. Germline V gives CDR1 MGHRA, CDR2 YSYEKL. Trimming removed 3 bases from V and 2 bases from J; junction bases left unmatched: 4.

The V gene is TRBV7-9, the J gene TRBJ2-5, with 7 bases identical to TRBD1. The CDR3 has 16 amino acids. The germline V gene has CDR1 SEHNR and CDR2 FQNEAQ (reference sequence). With 5 bases clipped from V and 5 bases from J, the junction kept 14 bases outside the gene matches. The DNA for the CDR3 is TGTGCCAGCAGCCCCGGGGAGAGGGGGCTAGGGGAGACCCAGTACTTC. Its translation is CASSPGERGLGETQYF.

This rearrangement joins TRBV27 to TRBJ1-4, with 7 bases that match TRBD1. The CDR3 is 15 residues long. Germline loops: CDR1 MNHEY, CDR2 SMNVEV (reference sequence). V lost 2 bases to trimming and J lost 4 bases; unmatched junction nucleotides: 4. The CDR3 sequence: CASSLATGLNEKLFF. CDR3 sequence (DNA): TGTGCCAGCAGTTTAGCGACAGGGCTTAATGAAAAACTGTTTTTT.

This sequence joins TRBV7-9 and TRBJ1-2; TRBD1 might be the D (5 bases). Trimming stripped 8 bases from V and 7 bases from J, with 23 bases between. Germline V gene lookup returns CDR1 SEHNR and CDR2 FQNEAQ (reference sequence). CDR3 length: 15 amino acids. This chain's CDR3 is CASLTTAGRQGGYTF. The CDR3 DNA sequence: TGTGCCAGCCTAACCACGGCAGGGAGGCAAGGTGGCTACACCTTC.

This clone appeared a few times. The chain couples TRBV13 to TRBJ1-6, with D perhaps TRBD1 (6 bases). With 5 bases removed from V and 7 bases from J, the gap between germline ends came to 18 bases. The V gene's germline CDR1 is PRHDT and CDR2 FYEKMQ (reference sequence). The CDR3 is 16 amino acids. The CDR3 region has the DNA TGTGCCAGCAGCGGCTACTACAGGGAGAGGAATTCACCCCTCCACTTT. It is translated as CASSGYYRERNSPLHF.

This clone appeared a few times. The chain uses TRBV11-2 and TRBJ2-3; 9 nucleotides line up with TRBD2. This CDR3 contains 16 residues. Trimming cost V 0 bases and J 2 bases; bases outside gene matches: 3. The germline CDR1 and CDR2 sequences are SGHAT and FQNNGV. The CDR3 reads CASSLETSGHTDTQYF. In nucleotides, the CDR3 is TGTGCCAGCAGCTTAGAGACTAGCGGTCACACAGATACGCAGTATTTT. The full variable domain, in which reference TRBV11-2 and TRBJ2-3 provide the parts outside the CDR3, is EAGVAQSPRYKIIEKRQSVAFWCNPISGHATLYWYQQILGQGPKLLIQFQNNGVVDDSQLPKDRFSAERLKGVDSTLKIQPAKLEDSAVYLCASSLETSGHTDTQYFGPGTRLTVL.

The gene calls are TRBV5-8 and TRBJ2-7, with TRBD1 matching over 12 bases. This CDR3 contains 13 residues. V lost 7 bases to trimming and J lost 5 bases; unmatched junction nucleotides: 4. Germline V lookup: CDR1 SGHTS, CDR2 YDEGEE. CDR3 sequence reads: CASGTGGHHEQYF. Written as DNA, the CDR3 is TGTGCCAGCGGGACAGGGGGCCACCACGAGCAGTACTTC. The whole variable domain, filled in from reference TRBV5-8 and TRBJ2-7, reads EAGVTQSPTHLIKTRGQQATLRCSPISGHTSVYWYQQALGLGLQFLLWYDEGEERNRGNFPPRFSGRQFPNYSSELNVNALELEDSALYLCASGTGGHHEQYFGPGTRLTVT.

The genes are TRBV6-1 and TRBJ2-5; D not resolved. The germline V gene has CDR1 MNHNS and CDR2 SASEGT. The V end lost 1 base, the J end lost 1 base, and 10 bases lay between the germline ends. This CDR3 is 15 amino acids long. The CDR3: CASSEGLPLQETQYF. CDR3 sequence (DNA): TGTGCCAGCAGTGAAGGCCTACCCCTCCAAGAGACCCAGTACTTC.

The CDR3 DNA reads as TGCGCCAGCAGCTACGGGACAGCCAGGGATGGCTACACCTTC. This gives the protein CASSYGTARDGYTF. J is TRBJ1-2 and V is TRBV5-1; 7 bases align to TRBD1. In germline, CDR1 is SGHRS, CDR2 YFSETQ. The CDR3 is 14 amino acids. V lost 3 bases, J lost 6 bases, and 8 bases stayed unmatched.